This entry features one T cell receptor beta chain sequence. The junction differs from germline at one of its ends, possibly a read error. The sample originates from a study of Graves' ophthalmopathy and Graves' hyperthyroidism. This CDR3 has 13 residues. Germline loops: CDR1 SGHAT, CDR2 FQDESV (reference sequence). Ophthalmopathy cases showed moderate-to-severe activity, scoring CAS ≥3 and NOSPECS ≥4, with duration under 3 months. The authors amplified TCR beta CDR3 regions, and they did so from RNA transcripts for repertoire sequencing. HTBI primers were used in a first-round RT-PCR, which preceded a second-round multiplex PCR. TCRdb reanalysed the multiplex PCR reads using MiXCR and keeps one entry per CDR3 protein. The repertoire holds around 670,000 distinct CDR3 sequences, with 40% as singletons.

The specimen was peripheral blood. The clonotype was recovered from an adult man with Graves' ophthalmopathy. V usage is TRBV11-1 and J usage is TRBJ1-2, with D unresolved. Here the CDR3 DNA reads TGTACCAGCAGCGTCACTGGACGCTATGGCTACACCTTC. It codes for CTSSVTGRYGYTF.